Listed here are 24 T cell receptor beta chains from one sample, sequenced in a study of blood T cell repertoires in COVID-19 (dated by TCRdb to 2018 to 2021). The library came from the immunoSEQ multiplex PCR assay. Imported from immuneACCESS, the table was reduced by TCRdb to in-frame sequences with V and J called. These copies leave out some clones; in studies compared against another copy, an unresolved V gene accounts for under half, and the cause of the remainder is not known. Across this sample there are more than 130,000 clones, with about 87% seen only once. The ten largest clonotypes hold approximately 4% of the sample. Sample: peripheral blood. Receptors were obtained from a woman aged 40 to 49 with acute or convalescent COVID-19.

The chain recombines TRBV28 with TRBJ1-5; TRBD1 matches at 9 bases. CDR1 and CDR2 (germline): MDHEN, SYDVKM. This CDR3 comprises 14 residues. With 6 bases clipped from V and 5 bases from J, the junction kept 5 bases outside the gene matches. CDR3 sequence: CASRWDRADQPQHF. In nucleotides, the CDR3 is TGTGCCAGCAGGTGGGACAGGGCGGATCAGCCCCAGCATTTT. The variable domain in full, completed from reference TRBV28 and TRBJ1-5, reads DVKVTQSSRYLVKRTGEKVFLECVQDMDHENMFWYRQDPGLGLRLIYFSYDVKMKEKGDIPEGYSVSREKKERFSLILESASTNQTSMYLCASRWDRADQPQHFGDGTRLSIL.

The genes are TRBV7-8 and TRBJ1-4; D ambiguous. CDR1 SGHVS and CDR2 FQNEAQ come from the germline V gene. CDR3 length: 15 amino acids. The germline V and J ends were trimmed by 0 bases and 7 bases, with 12 bases remaining between them. This CDR3 reads CASSLAVWEGEKLFF. The DNA for the CDR3 is TGTGCCAGCAGCTTAGCGGTTTGGGAGGGTGAAAAACTGTTTTTT.

The gene calls are TRBV19 and TRBJ2-1, with TRBD2 matching over 7 bases. This CDR3 is 13 amino acids long. Germline loops: CDR1 LNHDA, CDR2 SQIVND (reference sequence). The V and J ends lost 3 bases and 7 bases, in that order; junction bases with no gene match: 3. The CDR3 DNA reads as TGTGCCAGTAGTATCGGACTAGGGAATGAGCAGTTCTTC. Translating it yields CASSIGLGNEQFF.

This chain uses TRBV28 with TRBJ1-6; D remains unclear. V lost 7 bases, J lost 10 bases, and 20 bases lay in between. This CDR3 contains 15 residues. The germline V gene encodes CDR1 MDHEN and CDR2 SYDVKM. CDR3 nucleotides: TGTGCCAGCAACCCCGACGGAGGGTGGCGGTCACCCCTCCACTTT. Translated, it gives CASNPDGGWRSPLHF.

The CDR3, as DNA: TGCGCCAGCAGCCCGGGACTAGCGGATTACAATGAGCAGTTCTTC. Amino acid sequence: CASSPGLADYNEQFF. The chain uses TRBV4-3 and TRBJ2-1; the match to TRBD2 covers 11 bases. CDR1 is LGHNA and CDR2 is YSLEER in the germline V gene. The V and J ends lost 4 bases and 4 bases, in that order; junction bases with no gene match: 3. This CDR3 is 15 amino acids long.

This clone came up once. For the CDR3, the DNA is TGTGCCAGTAGTATCAACAGGGTCGGAAACACCATATATTTT. Residues: CASSINRVGNTIYF. The chain is built from TRBV19 and TRBJ1-3; weak D call: TRBD1 (6 bases). This CDR3 is 14 amino acids long. The germline CDR1 and CDR2 sequences are LNHDA and SQIVND (reference sequence). Trimming stripped 3 bases from V and 4 bases from J, with 10 bases between.

V is TRBV27 and J is TRBJ1-1; a weak D match, TRBD1 (5 bases). Trimming stripped 7 bases from V and 0 bases from J, with 9 bases between. The CDR3 is 13 residues long. Germline CDR1 and CDR2: MNHEY and SMNVEV (reference sequence). The CDR3 reads CASKDRLNTEAFF. The CDR3 DNA reads as TGTGCCAGCAAAGACAGATTGAACACTGAAGCTTTCTTT.

The chain recombines TRBV4-2 with TRBJ2-5; 11 bases are a match to TRBD2. The CDR3 is 16 amino acids. V lost 4 bases and J lost 0; bases outside the gene matches: 4. CDR1 and CDR2 from the germline V gene are LGHNA and YNFKEQ. CDR3 DNA: TGTGCCAGCAGCCCGGGACTAGCGGAGTACCAAGAGACCCAGTACTTC. This codes for CASSPGLAEYQETQYF.

The chain recombines TRBV10-3 with TRBJ2-7; TRBD2 aligns across 13 bases. Germline lookup yields CDR1 ENHRY and CDR2 SYGVKD. Losses at the gene ends were 4 bases for V and 1 base for J; bases not matched to a gene: 1. CDR3 length equals 15 residues. The DNA of the CDR3 is TGTGCCATCAGTGGGGGACTAGCGGGGTCCTACGAGCAGTACTTC. Translation gives CAISGGLAGSYEQYF.

The chain has TRBV3-1 (or the pseudogene TRBV3-2) and TRBJ2-2, with 12 bases that match TRBD2. The ends lost 1 base at V and 6 bases at J; junction bases unmatched: 12. Germline values: CDR1 LGHDT, CDR2 YNNKEL (reference sequence). There are 19 residues in the CDR3. The CDR3 reads CASSQVGTSGSPTPGELFF. CDR3 bases: TGTGCCAGCAGCCAAGTCGGGACTAGCGGGTCCCCGACCCCCGGGGAGCTGTTTTTT.

The chain is built from TRBV11-2 and TRBJ1-5; D remains unclear. Germline CDR1 reads SGHAT; CDR2 reads FQNNGV. This CDR3 is built from 14 residues. V lost 3 bases and J lost 4, with 10 bases in between. The CDR3 loop is CASSLGLLNQPQHF. The CDR3 DNA reads TGTGCCAGCAGCTTGGGCCTCCTTAATCAGCCCCAGCATTTT. Full variable domain (outside the CDR3, taken from reference TRBV11-2 and TRBJ1-5): EAGVAQSPRYKIIEKRQSVAFWCNPISGHATLYWYQQILGQGPKLLIQFQNNGVVDDSQLPKDRFSAERLKGVDSTLKIQPAKLEDSAVYLCASSLGLLNQPQHFGDGTRLSIL.

The rearrangement joins TRBV6-6 to TRBJ2-7, with a tentative D call TRBD1 (6 bases). This CDR3 spans 12 amino acids. CDR1 is MNHNY and CDR2 is SVGAGI in the germline V gene (reference sequence). The V end was cut by 10 bases, the J end by 0 bases, with 10 bases between. The CDR3 DNA is TGTGCCACCTCCAGGGGCTCCTACGAGCAGTACTTC. Translation: CATSRGSYEQYF.

The chain recombines TRBV7-9 with TRBJ1-3; 7 bases line up with TRBD1. Germline trimming cut 5 bases from V and 0 bases from J; bases unmatched to any gene: 7. The CDR3 totals 16 residues. Germline loops: CDR1 SEHNR, CDR2 FQNEAQ (reference sequence). The CDR3, as DNA: TGTGCCAGCAGCCAACTAGGGGACAGCTCTGGAAACACCATATATTTT. Its protein is CASSQLGDSSGNTIYF.

This rearrangement joins TRBV6-4 to TRBJ2-3, with D possibly matching TRBD1 (7 bases). V was cut by 6 bases and J by 1 base, with 17 bases left in between. Germline values: CDR1 MRHNA, CDR2 SNTAGT. The length of the CDR3 is 16 residues. CDR3 loop: CASSQGGGLGTDTQYF. In DNA, the CDR3 is TGTGCCAGCAGCCAGGGGGGAGGCCTGGGCACAGATACGCAGTATTTT.

The rearrangement links TRBV6-2 or TRBV6-3 to TRBJ1-1; tentatively, D is TRBD1 (5 bases). Germline V gene sequence: CDR1 MNHEY, CDR2 SVGEGT. The CDR3 spans 15 residues. Trimming left V 6 bases short and J 1 base short, with 15 bases between. CDR3 in DNA: TGTGCCAGCAGCCCCTTTCAGGGATCGAACACTGAAGCTTTCTTT. This encodes CASSPFQGSNTEAFF.

The chain couples TRBV5-8 to TRBJ1-1; 8 bases are a match to TRBD1. CDR3 length: 14 amino acids. The germline gives CDR1 SGHTS, CDR2 YDEGEE. The ends lost 3 bases at V and 1 base at J; junction bases unmatched: 2. The CDR3 bases are TGTGCCAGCAGCTGGGACAGGACGAACACTGAAGCTTTCTTT. Translation: CASSWDRTNTEAFF.

V is TRBV14 and J is TRBJ1-6, with 10 bases matching TRBD1. Trimming took 3 bases from V and 9 from J; bases not matched to a gene: 5. CDR1 and CDR2 from the germline V gene are SGHDN and FVKESK. The CDR3 extends over 15 amino acids. CDR3 region: CASSQRDRGFSPLHF. In nucleotides, the CDR3 is TGTGCCAGCAGCCAGAGGGACAGGGGTTTTTCACCCCTCCACTTT.

This clone was detected once. The chain employs TRBV6-5 and TRBJ1-1; D call uncertain. Trimming took 0 bases from V and 1 from J, leaving 6 bases between them. The CDR3 runs to 14 residues. Germline CDR1 and CDR2: MNHEY and SVGAGI. CDR3 coding DNA: TGTGCCAGCAGTTACTCGGAGACGAACACTGAAGCTTTCTTT. It codes for CASSYSETNTEAFF.

The chain uses TRBV6-5 and TRBJ1-2; possible D gene TRBD1, 6 bases. The germline V gene has CDR1 MNHEY and CDR2 SVGAGI. The CDR3 has 14 residues. Trimming cost V 2 bases and J 4 bases, with 11 bases left between them. CDR3 region: CASSYRTGTYGYTF. Here the CDR3 DNA reads TGTGCCAGCAGTTACCGTACAGGGACCTATGGCTACACCTTC.

The chain has TRBV19 and TRBJ1-2; 9 nucleotides align to TRBD1. The ends lost 4 bases at V and 4 bases at J; junction bases unmatched: 4. Germline CDR1 LNHDA, CDR2 SQIVND (reference sequence). The CDR3 has 14 residues. DNA of the CDR3: TGTGCCAGTAGTAGGGACAGGGCCTCCTATGGCTACACCTTC. Amino acid sequence: CASSRDRASYGYTF.

The chain carries TRBV7-7 and TRBJ2-1; tentative D call: TRBD1 (6 bases). CDR3 length: 14 residues. V shed 2 bases and J shed 7 bases, with 12 bases lying between them. Germline V lookup: CDR1 SSHAT, CDR2 FNYEAQ (reference sequence). The CDR3 bases are TGTGCCAGCAGCTTATTACAGGGTGGGAATGAGCAGTTCTTC. Protein product: CASSLLQGGNEQFF.

The chain carries TRBV6-5 and TRBJ2-1; 7 bases fit TRBD1. Germline V lookup: CDR1 MNHEY, CDR2 SVGAGI. CDR3 length: 12 amino acids. Trimming removed 9 bases from V and 8 bases from J; junction bases left unmatched: 7. CDR3 bases: TGTGCCAGTACCTTCACAGGGGATGAGCAGTTCTTC. This translates into CASTFTGDEQFF.

V gene TRBV19 combines with J gene TRBJ2-3; D ambiguous. The CDR3 extends over 12 amino acids. Trimming cost V 1 base and J 6 bases, with 5 bases left between them. Germline V CDR1 and CDR2: LNHDA, SQIVND (reference sequence). DNA of the CDR3: TGTGCCAGTAGTATAGCTCGGGATACGCAGTATTTT. It yields the protein CASSIARDTQYF.

The chain is built from TRBV4-1 and TRBJ2-7, with 9 bases that match TRBD1. The CDR3 sequence is 15 residues long. Germline V gives CDR1 MGHRA, CDR2 YSYEKL. The ends lost 2 bases at V and 4 bases at J; junction bases unmatched: 6. CDR3: CASSQYDRGAYEQYF. The CDR3, as DNA: TGCGCCAGCAGCCAATACGACAGGGGGGCGTACGAGCAGTACTTC.